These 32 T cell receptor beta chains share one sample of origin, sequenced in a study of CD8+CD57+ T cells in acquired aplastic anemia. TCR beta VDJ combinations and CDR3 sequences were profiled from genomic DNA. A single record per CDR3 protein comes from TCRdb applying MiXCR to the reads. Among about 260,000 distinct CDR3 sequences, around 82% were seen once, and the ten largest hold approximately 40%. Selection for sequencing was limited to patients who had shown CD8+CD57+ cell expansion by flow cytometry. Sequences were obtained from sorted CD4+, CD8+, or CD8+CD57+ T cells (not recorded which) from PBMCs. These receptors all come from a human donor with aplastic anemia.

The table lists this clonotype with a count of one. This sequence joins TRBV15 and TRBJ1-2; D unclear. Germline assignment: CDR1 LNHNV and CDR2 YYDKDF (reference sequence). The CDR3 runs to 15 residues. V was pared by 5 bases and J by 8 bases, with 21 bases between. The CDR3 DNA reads TGTGCCACCAGCGTTGACCGCCCGGGCTTGGACGGCTACACCTTC. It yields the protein CATSVDRPGLDGYTF.

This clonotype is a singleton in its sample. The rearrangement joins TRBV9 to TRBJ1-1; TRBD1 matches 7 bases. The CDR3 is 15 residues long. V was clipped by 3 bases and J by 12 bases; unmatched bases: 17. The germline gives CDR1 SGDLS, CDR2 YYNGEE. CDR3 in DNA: TGTGCCAGCAGCGGGGGGGAGCGACAGGGAGGAAACACTTTCTTT. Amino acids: CASSGGERQGGNTFF.

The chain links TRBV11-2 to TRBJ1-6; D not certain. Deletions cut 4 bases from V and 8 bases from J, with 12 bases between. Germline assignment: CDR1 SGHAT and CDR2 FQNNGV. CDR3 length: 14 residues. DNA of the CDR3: TGTGCCAGCAGCTCGGGCAGAGGGTATTCACCCCTCCACTTT. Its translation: CASSSGRGYSPLHF. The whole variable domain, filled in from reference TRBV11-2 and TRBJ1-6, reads EAGVAQSPRYKIIEKRQSVAFWCNPISGHATLYWYQQILGQGPKLLIQFQNNGVVDDSQLPKDRFSAERLKGVDSTLKIQPAKLEDSAVYLCASSSGRGYSPLHFGNGTRLTVT.

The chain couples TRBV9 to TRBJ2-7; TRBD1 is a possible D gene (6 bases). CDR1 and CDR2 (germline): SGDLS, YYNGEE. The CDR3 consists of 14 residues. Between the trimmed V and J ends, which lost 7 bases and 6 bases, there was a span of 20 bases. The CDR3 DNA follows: TGTGCCAGCGGCTCTCACACGCAGGGGCTCGAGCAGTACTTC. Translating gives CASGSHTQGLEQYF.

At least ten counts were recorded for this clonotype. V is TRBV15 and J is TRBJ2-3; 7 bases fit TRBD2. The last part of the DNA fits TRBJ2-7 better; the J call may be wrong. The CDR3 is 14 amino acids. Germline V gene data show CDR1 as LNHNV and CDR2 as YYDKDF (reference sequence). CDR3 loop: CATSRAGGPETQYF. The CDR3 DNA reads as TGTGCCACCAGCAGAGCGGGAGGCCCCGAGACGCAGTACTTC.

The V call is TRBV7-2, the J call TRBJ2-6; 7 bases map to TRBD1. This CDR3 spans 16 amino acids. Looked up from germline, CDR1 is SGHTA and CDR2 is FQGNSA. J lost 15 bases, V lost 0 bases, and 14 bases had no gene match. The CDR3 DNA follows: TGTGCCAGCAGCTTAGCAGGGGGCGCCGACTACGACTACCTGACTTTC. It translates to CASSLAGGADYDYLTF.

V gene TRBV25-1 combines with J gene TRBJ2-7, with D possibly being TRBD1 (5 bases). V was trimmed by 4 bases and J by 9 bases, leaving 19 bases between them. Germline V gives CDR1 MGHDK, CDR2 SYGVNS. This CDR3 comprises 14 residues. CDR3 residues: CASSGGHITDTQYF. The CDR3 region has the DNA TGTGCCAGCAGTGGCGGACACATCACAGACACGCAGTACTTC.

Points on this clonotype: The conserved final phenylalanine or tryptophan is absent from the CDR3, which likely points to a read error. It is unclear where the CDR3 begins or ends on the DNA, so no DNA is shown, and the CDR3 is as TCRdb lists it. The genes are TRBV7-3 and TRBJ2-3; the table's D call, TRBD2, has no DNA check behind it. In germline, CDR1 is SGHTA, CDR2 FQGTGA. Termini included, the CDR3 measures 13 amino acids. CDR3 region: CASSDGGSGIETQ.

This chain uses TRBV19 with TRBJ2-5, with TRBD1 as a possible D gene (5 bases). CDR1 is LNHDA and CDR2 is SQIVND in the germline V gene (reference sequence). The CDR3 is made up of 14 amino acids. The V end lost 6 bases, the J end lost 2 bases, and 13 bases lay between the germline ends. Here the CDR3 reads CASRSQGAQETQYF. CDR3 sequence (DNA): TGTGCCAGTAGATCCCAAGGGGCACAAGAGACCCAGTACTTC.

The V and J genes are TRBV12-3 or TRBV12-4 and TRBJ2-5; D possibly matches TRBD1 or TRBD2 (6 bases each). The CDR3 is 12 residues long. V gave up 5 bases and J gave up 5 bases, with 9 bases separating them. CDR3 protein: CASSRGAETQYF. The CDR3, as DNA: TGTGCCAGCAGTAGGGGGGCGGAGACCCAGTACTTC.

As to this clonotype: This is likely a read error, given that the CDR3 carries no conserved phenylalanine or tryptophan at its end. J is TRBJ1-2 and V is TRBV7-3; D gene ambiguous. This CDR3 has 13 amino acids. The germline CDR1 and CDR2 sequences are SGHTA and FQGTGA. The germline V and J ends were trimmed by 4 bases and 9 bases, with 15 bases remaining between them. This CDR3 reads CASSSFPGSSYTL. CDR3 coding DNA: TGTGCCAGCAGCTCTTTCCCCGGCTCTAGCTACACCCTG.

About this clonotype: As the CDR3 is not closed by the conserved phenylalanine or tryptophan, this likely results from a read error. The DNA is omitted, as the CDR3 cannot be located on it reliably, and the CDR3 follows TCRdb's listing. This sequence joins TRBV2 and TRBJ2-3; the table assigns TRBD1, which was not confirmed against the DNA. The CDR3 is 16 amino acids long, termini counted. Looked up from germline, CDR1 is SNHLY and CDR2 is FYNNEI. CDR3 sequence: CASSGGGGANTEAFFV.

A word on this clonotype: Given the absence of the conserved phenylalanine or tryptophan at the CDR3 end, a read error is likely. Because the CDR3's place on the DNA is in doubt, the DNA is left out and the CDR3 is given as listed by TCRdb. CDR3 in amino acids: CASGQRGRVTEPFL. The chain joins TRBV4-3 to TRBJ1-1. Germline V gene lookup returns CDR1 LGHNA and CDR2 YSLEER. Both ends counted, the CDR3 spans 14 residues.

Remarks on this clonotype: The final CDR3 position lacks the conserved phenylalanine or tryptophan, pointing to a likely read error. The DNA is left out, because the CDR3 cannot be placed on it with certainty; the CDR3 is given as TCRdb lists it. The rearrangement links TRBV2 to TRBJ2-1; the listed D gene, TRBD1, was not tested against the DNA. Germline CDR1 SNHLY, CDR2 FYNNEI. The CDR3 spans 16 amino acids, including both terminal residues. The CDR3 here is CASGDGGRDTQDFDLG.

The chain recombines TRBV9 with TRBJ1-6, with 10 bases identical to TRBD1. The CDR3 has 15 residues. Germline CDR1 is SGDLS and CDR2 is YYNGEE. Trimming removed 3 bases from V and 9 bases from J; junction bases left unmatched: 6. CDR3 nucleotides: TGTGCCAGCAGCGAGGGTGGACAGGGGGGTTCACCCCTCCACTTT. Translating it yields CASSEGGQGGSPLHF.

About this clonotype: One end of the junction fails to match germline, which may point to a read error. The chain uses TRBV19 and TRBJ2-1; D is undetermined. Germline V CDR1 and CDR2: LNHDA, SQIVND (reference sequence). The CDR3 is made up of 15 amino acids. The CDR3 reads CASSIAGDSHNEQFF. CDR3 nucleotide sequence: TGTGCCAGTAGTATAGCTGGCGACTCCCACAATGAGCAGTTCTTC. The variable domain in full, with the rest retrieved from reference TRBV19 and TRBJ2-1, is DGGITQSPKYLFRKEGQNVTLSCEQNLNHDAMYWYRQDPGQGLRLIYYSQIVNDFQKGDIAEGYSVSREKKESFPLTVTSAQKNPTAFYLCASSIAGDSHNEQFFGPGTRLTVL.

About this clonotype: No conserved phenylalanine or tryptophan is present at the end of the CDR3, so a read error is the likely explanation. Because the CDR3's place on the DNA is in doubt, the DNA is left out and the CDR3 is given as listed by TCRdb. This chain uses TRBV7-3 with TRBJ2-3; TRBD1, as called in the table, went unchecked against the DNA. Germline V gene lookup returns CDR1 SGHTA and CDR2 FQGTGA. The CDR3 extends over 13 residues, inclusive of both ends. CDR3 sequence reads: CASGDGSAEREYL.

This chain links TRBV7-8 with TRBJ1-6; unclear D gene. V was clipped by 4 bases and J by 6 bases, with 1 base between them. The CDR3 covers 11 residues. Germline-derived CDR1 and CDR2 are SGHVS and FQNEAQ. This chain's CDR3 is CASSSNSPLHF. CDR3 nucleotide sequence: TGTGCCAGCAGCTCTAATTCACCCCTCCACTTT.

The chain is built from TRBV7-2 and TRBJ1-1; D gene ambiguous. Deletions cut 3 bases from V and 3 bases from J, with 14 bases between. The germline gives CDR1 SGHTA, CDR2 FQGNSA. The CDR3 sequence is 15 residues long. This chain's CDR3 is CASSFDPSSYTEAFF. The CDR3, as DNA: TGTGCCAGCAGCTTCGATCCGAGCTCCTACACTGAAGCTTTCTTT. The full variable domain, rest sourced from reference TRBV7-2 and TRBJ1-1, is GAGVSQSPSNKVTEKGKDVELRCDPISGHTALYWYRQSLGQGLEFLIYFQGNSAPDKSGLPSDRFSAERTGGSVSTLTIQRTQQEDSAVYLCASSFDPSSYTEAFFGQGTRLTVV.

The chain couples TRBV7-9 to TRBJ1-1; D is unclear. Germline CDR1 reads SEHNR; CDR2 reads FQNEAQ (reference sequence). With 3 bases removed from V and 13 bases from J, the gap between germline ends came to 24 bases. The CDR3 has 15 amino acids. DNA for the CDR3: TGTGCCAGCAGCTTTGGAAGAAGCGGGGAGAGTGATGATTTCTTT. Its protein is CASSFGRSGESDDFF.

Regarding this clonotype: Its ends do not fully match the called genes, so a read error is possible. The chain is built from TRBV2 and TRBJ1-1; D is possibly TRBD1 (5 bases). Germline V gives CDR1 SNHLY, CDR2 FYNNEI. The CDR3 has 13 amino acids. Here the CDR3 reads CASGDGCNNTAYF. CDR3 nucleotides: TGTGCCAGCGGGGACGGGTGCAACAATACGGCTTACTTT.

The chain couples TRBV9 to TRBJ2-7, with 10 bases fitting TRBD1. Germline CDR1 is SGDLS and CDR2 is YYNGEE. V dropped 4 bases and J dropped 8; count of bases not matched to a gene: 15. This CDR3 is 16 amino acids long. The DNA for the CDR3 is TGTGCCAGCAGCACACGGACAGGGGGAAGGCCCCAGCAGCAGTACGTC. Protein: CASSTRTGGRPQQQYV.

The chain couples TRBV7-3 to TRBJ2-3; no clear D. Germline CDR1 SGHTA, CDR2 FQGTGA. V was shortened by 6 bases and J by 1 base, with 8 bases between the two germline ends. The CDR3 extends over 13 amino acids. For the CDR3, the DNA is TGTGCCAGCAGGGTTCGGGGCACAGATACGCAGTATTTT. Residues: CASRVRGTDTQYF.

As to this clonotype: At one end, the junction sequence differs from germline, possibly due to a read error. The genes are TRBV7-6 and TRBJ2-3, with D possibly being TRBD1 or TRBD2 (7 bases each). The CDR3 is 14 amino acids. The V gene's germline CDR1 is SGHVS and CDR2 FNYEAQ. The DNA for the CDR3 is TGTGCCAGCAGCGTGGGGGGACGACAGGGAGGGAAGAATTTT. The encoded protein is CASSVGGRQGGKNF.

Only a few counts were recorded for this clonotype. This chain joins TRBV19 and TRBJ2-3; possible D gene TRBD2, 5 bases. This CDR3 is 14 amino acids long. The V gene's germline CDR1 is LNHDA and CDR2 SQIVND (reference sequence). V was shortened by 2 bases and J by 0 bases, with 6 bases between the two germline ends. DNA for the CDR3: TGTGCCAGTAGTATACCGGGAAGCACAGATACGCAGTATTTT. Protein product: CASSIPGSTDTQYF.

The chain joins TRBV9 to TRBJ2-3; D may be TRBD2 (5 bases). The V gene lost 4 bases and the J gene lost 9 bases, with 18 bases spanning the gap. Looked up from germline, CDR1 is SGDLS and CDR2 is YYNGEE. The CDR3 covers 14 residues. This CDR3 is CASSLTGTPYTQYF. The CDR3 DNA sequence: TGTGCCAGCAGCTTAACGGGAACCCCCTACACGCAGTATTTT.

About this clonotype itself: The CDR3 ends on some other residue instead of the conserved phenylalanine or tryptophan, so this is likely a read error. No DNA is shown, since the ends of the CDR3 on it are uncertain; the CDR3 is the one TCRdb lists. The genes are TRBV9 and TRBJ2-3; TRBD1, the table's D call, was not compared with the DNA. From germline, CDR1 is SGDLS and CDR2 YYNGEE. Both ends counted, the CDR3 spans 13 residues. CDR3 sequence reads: CASSQGGPNQPHL.

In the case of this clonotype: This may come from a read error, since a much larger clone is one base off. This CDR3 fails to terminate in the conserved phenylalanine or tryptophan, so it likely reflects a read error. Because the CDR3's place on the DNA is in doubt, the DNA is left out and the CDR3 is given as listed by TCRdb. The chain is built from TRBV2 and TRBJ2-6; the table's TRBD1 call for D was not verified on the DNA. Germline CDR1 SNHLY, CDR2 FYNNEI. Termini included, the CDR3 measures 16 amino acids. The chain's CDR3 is CASSEAYSYQPQHFGD.

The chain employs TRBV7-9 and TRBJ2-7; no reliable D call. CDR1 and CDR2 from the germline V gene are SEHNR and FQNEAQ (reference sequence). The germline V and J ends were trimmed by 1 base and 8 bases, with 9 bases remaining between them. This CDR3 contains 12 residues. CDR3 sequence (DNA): TGTGCCAGCAGCTTAGGTGGGGTCCAGCAGTACTTC. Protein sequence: CASSLGGVQQYF.

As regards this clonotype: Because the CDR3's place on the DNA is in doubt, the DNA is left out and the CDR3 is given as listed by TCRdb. This CDR3 reads CASSPDSRGYTFGQYF. This sequence joins TRBV7-2 and TRBJ2-3; the D call TRBD2 from the table was never checked on the DNA. With termini counted, the CDR3 has 16 amino acids. Germline V gene lookup returns CDR1 SGHTA and CDR2 FQGNSA.

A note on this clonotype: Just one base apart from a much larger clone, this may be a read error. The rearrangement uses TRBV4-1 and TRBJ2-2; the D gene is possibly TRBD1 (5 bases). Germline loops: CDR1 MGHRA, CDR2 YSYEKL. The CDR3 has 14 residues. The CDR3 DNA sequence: TGCGCCGGCAGCCTAGACAGCCTTTCGGGGGAGCTGTTTTTT. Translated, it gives CAGSLDSLSGELFF.

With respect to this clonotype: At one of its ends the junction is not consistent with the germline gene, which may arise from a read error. Written as DNA, the CDR3 is TGTGCCTACGGGGTCGCGGCGTACCAAGCGACCCAGTACTTC. It yields the protein CAYGVAAYQATQYF. The chain employs TRBV2 and TRBJ2-5; D might be TRBD2 (5 bases). The CDR3 is 14 amino acids. The germline V gene has CDR1 SNHLY and CDR2 FYNNEI.